The 30 T cell receptor beta chains reported below all come from one sample, sequenced in a study of control samples from healthy donors and cancer patients. Sequencing used immunoSEQ multiplex PCR; TCRdb keeps in-frame clones, though not all of them. The sample contains 35,000 to 50,000 clones, 80% to 90% of which appear only once. The specimen was PBMCs. The receptor source for this set is an older woman with lung cancer.

The chain carries TRBV3-1 (or the pseudogene TRBV3-2) and TRBJ1-2; 8 bases map to TRBD1. This CDR3 comprises 15 residues. V trimming: 2 bases; J trimming: 8 bases; junction bases outside the gene matches: 10. The V gene's germline CDR1 is LGHDT and CDR2 YNNKEL (reference sequence). The DNA for the CDR3 is TGTGCCAGCAGCCAACTCGGACAGGGAGTAGTCGGCTACACCTTC. Translation gives CASSQLGQGVVGYTF.

The genes are TRBV28 and TRBJ2-5; D gene unclear. Germline lookup yields CDR1 MDHEN and CDR2 SYDVKM. The CDR3 covers 16 residues. The V end was cut by 3 bases, the J end by 1 base, with 15 bases between. The CDR3 DNA sequence: TGTGCCAGCAGTTTTGCCTTCACATCTTTCCAAGAGACCCAGTACTTC. As protein: CASSFAFTSFQETQYF. Combining the CDR3 with reference TRBV28 and TRBJ2-5 gives the whole variable domain DVKVTQSSRYLVKRTGEKVFLECVQDMDHENMFWYRQDPGLGLRLIYFSYDVKMKEKGDIPEGYSVSREKKERFSLILESASTNQTSMYLCASSFAFTSFQETQYFGPGTRLLVL.

This chain uses TRBV18 with TRBJ2-2; possible D gene TRBD1, 6 bases. Germline CDR1 reads KGHSH; CDR2 reads LQKENI. The germline V and J ends were trimmed by 6 bases and 7 bases, with 12 bases remaining between them. This CDR3 has 13 residues. Here the CDR3 DNA reads TGTGCCAGCTCGACAGGTCCGGGCGGGGAGCTGTTTTTT. Protein: CASSTGPGGELFF. The full variable domain, its missing parts supplied by reference TRBV18 and TRBJ2-2, is NAGVMQNPRHLVRRRGQEARLRCSPMKGHSHVYWYRQLPEEGLKFMVYLQKENIIDESGMPKERFSAEFPKEGPSILRIQQVVRGDSAAYFCASSTGPGGELFFGEGSRLTVL.

This chain uses TRBV6-5 with TRBJ2-2, with D perhaps matching TRBD2 (6 bases). The CDR3 runs to 15 residues. Trimming stripped 8 bases from V and 5 bases from J, with 18 bases between. Germline CDR1 is MNHEY and CDR2 is SVGAGI. CDR3 coding DNA: TGTGCCAGCTCGTATGGTTACGGAGGGACCGGGGAGCTGTTTTTT. Residues: CASSYGYGGTGELFF.

The genes are TRBV5-4 and TRBJ1-1; D gene uncertain. CDR3 length: 13 residues. Trimming left V 4 bases short and J 1 base short, with 8 bases between. Germline CDR1 and CDR2: SGHNT and YYREEE (reference sequence). CDR3 nucleotide sequence: TGTGCCAGCAGCCCGGATCCGAACACTGAAGCTTTCTTT. Translating it yields CASSPDPNTEAFF.

The chain joins TRBV24-1 to TRBJ2-3; possibly TRBD1 for D (6 bases). V dropped 4 bases and J dropped 2 bases, with 15 bases sitting between them. This CDR3 spans 16 amino acids. CDR1 is KGHDR and CDR2 is SFDVKD in the germline V gene. For the CDR3, the DNA is TGTGCCACCAGTGACCCTCGGGACACATACACAGATACGCAGTATTTT. It codes for CATSDPRDTYTDTQYF.

On this clone itself: The junction does not match germline at one end; this may be a read error. The chain joins TRBV7-9 to TRBJ1-1; TRBD1 aligns across 8 bases. This CDR3 region has 12 residues. Germline V gene sequence: CDR1 SEHNR, CDR2 FQNEAQ (reference sequence). CDR3 residues: CASSIATGGAFF. The CDR3 DNA reads TGTGCCAGCAGCATAGCTACAGGGGGTGCTTTCTTT.

The V and J genes are TRBV6-6 and TRBJ1-1; D unresolved. The CDR3 is made up of 13 amino acids. The germline CDR1 and CDR2 sequences are MNHNY and SVGAGI (reference sequence). V was cut by 5 bases and J by 3 bases, with 10 bases left in between. CDR3 residues: CASSPNGDTEAFF. DNA of the CDR3: TGTGCCAGCAGTCCCAACGGGGACACTGAAGCTTTCTTT.

This clone appeared a single time. This rearrangement joins TRBV30 to TRBJ1-2, with TRBD1 identical over 7 bases. Germline V gene data show CDR1 as GTSNPN and CDR2 as SVGIG (reference sequence). Germline trimming cut 8 bases from V and 2 bases from J; bases unmatched to any gene: 5. The CDR3 length is 12 residues. In DNA, the CDR3 is TGTGCCCTAGAGACAGGGAACTATGGCTACACCTTC. The encoded protein is CALETGNYGYTF.

This chain links TRBV11-2 with TRBJ2-1; 10 bases line up with TRBD2. This CDR3 is built from 17 residues. V was clipped by 0 bases and J by 3 bases; unmatched bases: 5. The germline V gene has CDR1 SGHAT and CDR2 FQNNGV. The CDR3 DNA reads as TGTGCCAGCAGCTTAGACTGGACTAGCGGCCACTACAATGAGCAGTTCTTC. Its protein product is CASSLDWTSGHYNEQFF.

The genes are TRBV15 and TRBJ1-3; D is undetermined. The length of the CDR3 is 16 residues. CDR1 is LNHNV and CDR2 is YYDKDF in the germline V gene (reference sequence). Trimming cost V 0 bases and J 0 bases, with 9 bases left between them. Here the CDR3 DNA reads TGTGCCACCAGCAGAGAGCCGGGGAGCTCTGGAAACACCATATATTTT. Protein: CATSREPGSSGNTIYF.

This chain uses TRBV21-1 with TRBJ2-2. TRBV21-1 is designated a pseudogene. The CDR3 extends over 16 amino acids. CDR3 nucleotide sequence: TGTGCCAGCAGCAGAGGGGAGGGGGCGATTGTCGGGGAGCTGTTTTTT. This sequence encodes CASSRGEGAIVGELFF.

This clone occurred once. This chain links TRBV6-5 with TRBJ2-7; 9 positions agree with TRBD2. The CDR3 is 14 amino acids. V lost 6 bases to trimming and J lost 2 bases; unmatched junction nucleotides: 5. CDR1 and CDR2 from the germline V gene are MNHEY and SVGAGI. The CDR3 spells CASRDWTSAYEQYF. In nucleotides, the CDR3 is TGTGCCAGCAGGGACTGGACTAGCGCCTACGAGCAGTACTTC.

The V and J genes are TRBV9 and TRBJ2-7; tentatively, D is TRBD1 or TRBD2 (5 bases each). This CDR3 is built from 15 residues. The V gene lost 1 base and the J gene lost 0 bases, with 11 bases spanning the gap. Germline V CDR1 and CDR2: SGDLS, YYNGEE. The CDR3 protein is CASSVFEGNSYEQYF. The CDR3 region has the DNA TGTGCCAGCAGCGTATTCGAGGGGAACTCCTACGAGCAGTACTTC. The variable domain in full, with the rest retrieved from reference TRBV9 and TRBJ2-7, is DSGVTQTPKHLITATGQRVTLRCSPRSGDLSVYWYQQSLDQGLQFLIQYYNGEERAKGNILERFSAQQFPDLHSELNLSSLELGDSALYFCASSVFEGNSYEQYFGPGTRLTVT.

On this clone itself: A junction end diverges from the germline sequence, so it may reflect a read error. The rearrangement links TRBV11-2 to TRBJ1-1; TRBD1 agrees at 7 bases. Germline loops: CDR1 SGHAT, CDR2 FQNNGV. This CDR3 contains 14 residues. The CDR3 protein is CASSLDREVTEAFF. The CDR3, as DNA: TGTGCCAGCAGTTTAGACAGGGAGGTCACTGAAGCTTTCTTT. The variable domain in full, completed from reference TRBV11-2 and TRBJ1-1, reads EAGVAQSPRYKIIEKRQSVAFWCNPISGHATLYWYQQILGQGPKLLIQFQNNGVVDDSQLPKDRFSAERLKGVDSTLKIQPAKLEDSAVYLCASSLDREVTEAFFGQGTRLTVV.

Only one count was recorded for this clone. V and J are TRBV29-1 and TRBJ2-5; 10 bases align to TRBD2. Germline V gene sequence: CDR1 SQVTM, CDR2 ANQGSEA. The junction had 17 bases not matched to a gene; V was cut back by 6 bases and J by 1 base. The CDR3 spans 18 residues. The CDR3 DNA reads as TGCAGCGTCGACGACGCGTTAGCGGGAGGACCTATCCAAGAGACCCAGTACTTC. This codes for CSVDDALAGGPIQETQYF.

The V call is TRBV4-2, the J call TRBJ1-4, with a possible D match to TRBD1 (5 bases). The CDR3 consists of 15 residues. Germline V gives CDR1 LGHNA, CDR2 YNFKEQ. V was clipped by 4 bases and J by 8 bases, with 17 bases between them. CDR3 sequence: CASSPRSGTDEKLFF. CDR3 nucleotides: TGTGCCAGCAGCCCTAGGTCAGGGACGGACGAAAAACTGTTTTTT.

J is TRBJ2-3 and V is TRBV5-6; no clear D. Germline assignment: CDR1 SGHDT and CDR2 YYEEEE. Trimming pared 4 bases from V and 5 bases from J, leaving 8 bases between. The CDR3 sequence is 12 residues long. The CDR3 nucleotides are TGTGCCAGCAGCCTTCGAAAAGATACGCAGTATTTT. Encoded protein: CASSLRKDTQYF.

V usage is TRBV28 and J usage is TRBJ2-3, with D perhaps TRBD1 or TRBD2 (5 bases each). In germline, CDR1 is MDHEN, CDR2 SYDVKM. CDR3 length: 18 residues. V was cut by 6 bases and J by 0 bases, with 22 bases left in between. CDR3 residues: CASRDRDRRYLSTDTQYF. The CDR3 DNA sequence: TGTGCCAGCAGGGACCGGGACCGACGATACCTTAGCACAGATACGCAGTATTTT.

Comments on this clone: The identical CDR3 is also encoded by other nucleotide sequences in the sample. CDR3 amino acids: CASSLQETQYF. The CDR3 DNA reads TGTGCCAGCAGCTTACAAGAGACCCAGTACTTC. The rearrangement uses TRBV11-2 and TRBJ2-5, with D uncertain. The CDR3 has 11 amino acids. CDR1 and CDR2 from the germline V gene are SGHAT and FQNNGV. Trimming took 2 bases from V and 2 from J, leaving 0 bases between them.

This clone was detected a few times. The CDR3 sequence: CASSFRQGLGTEAFF. DNA of the CDR3: TGTGCCAGCAGCTTCAGACAGGGCCTGGGCACTGAAGCTTTCTTT. This chain links TRBV7-2 with TRBJ1-1; 7 nucleotides align to TRBD1. The germline V gene has CDR1 SGHTA and CDR2 FQGNSA. Trimming cost V 3 bases and J 4 bases; bases outside gene matches: 8. The CDR3 runs 15 residues.

The V and J genes are TRBV4-1 and TRBJ2-5; 10 bases map to TRBD2. This CDR3 contains 15 residues. Trimming at V came to 4 bases and at J to 0 bases, leaving 2 bases not matched to a gene. Germline CDR1 reads MGHRA; CDR2 reads YSYEKL. This CDR3 reads CASSRGTSDQETQYF. CDR3 DNA: TGCGCCAGCAGCCGAGGGACTAGCGACCAAGAGACCCAGTACTTC.

This chain links TRBV2 with TRBJ1-5; the D gene is possibly TRBD1 (5 bases). The CDR3 consists of 16 residues. Germline CDR1 is SNHLY and CDR2 is FYNNEI. V was pared by 6 bases and J by 0 bases, with 15 bases between. CDR3 DNA sequence: TGTGCCAGCAGGGTAGGGACGCCATATAGCAATCAGCCCCAGCATTTT. This translates into CASRVGTPYSNQPQHF. Full variable domain (missing parts from reference TRBV2 and TRBJ1-5): EPEVTQTPSHQVTQMGQEVILRCVPISNHLYFYWYRQILGQKVEFLVSFYNNEISEKSEIFDDQFSVERPDGSNFTLKIRSTKLEDSAMYFCASRVGTPYSNQPQHFGDGTRLSIL.

The chain has TRBV11-2 and TRBJ2-3, with 7 bases that match TRBD2. The CDR3 consists of 16 residues. V dropped 5 bases and J dropped 0; count of bases not matched to a gene: 8. The germline V gene has CDR1 SGHAT and CDR2 FQNNGV. This CDR3 is CASSQASGYSTDTQYF. CDR3 DNA sequence: TGTGCCAGCAGCCAGGCTAGCGGTTACAGCACAGATACGCAGTATTTT.

The chain is built from TRBV25-1 and TRBJ2-2; D unclear. Trimming left V 4 bases short and J 3 bases short, with 9 bases between. There are 14 residues in the CDR3. Germline CDR1 and CDR2: MGHDK and SYGVNS. The CDR3 sequence: CASSGQADTGELFF. The CDR3 DNA reads as TGTGCCAGCAGTGGCCAGGCGGACACCGGGGAGCTGTTTTTT.

The chain employs TRBV7-3 and TRBJ2-1; 11 bases line up with TRBD2. Germline CDR1 reads SGHTA; CDR2 reads FQGTGA. J gave up 3 bases and V 5 bases, and 12 bases lay outside the gene matches. The CDR3 runs to 18 residues. For the CDR3, the DNA is TGTGCCAGCAGCCCCCACCCCACTAGCGGGAGTCACTACAATGAGCAGTTCTTC. It codes for CASSPHPTSGSHYNEQFF. Full variable domain (missing parts from reference TRBV7-3 and TRBJ2-1): GAGVSQTPSNKVTEKGKYVELRCDPISGHTALYWYRQSLGQGPEFLIYFQGTGAADDSGLPNDRFFAVRPEGSVSTLKIQRTERGDSAVYLCASSPHPTSGSHYNEQFFGPGTRLTVL.

V and J are TRBV24-1 and TRBJ2-5; TRBD1 matches 7 bases. Trimming at V came to 9 bases and at J to 5 bases, leaving 8 bases not matched to a gene. The CDR3 consists of 13 residues. From germline, CDR1 is KGHDR and CDR2 SFDVKD. CDR3 sequence (DNA): TGTGCCACCGCGAGGGGGCCGGTGGAGACCCAGTACTTC. This translates into CATARGPVETQYF.

The J gene is TRBJ2-7, the V gene TRBV5-5; TRBD1 aligns across 11 bases. The length of the CDR3 is 14 residues. The J segment lost 5 bases and the V segment lost 2 bases, leaving 3 bases of the junction unmatched. The germline CDR1 and CDR2 sequences are SGHKS and YYEKEE (reference sequence). In DNA, the CDR3 is TGTGCCAGCAGCTTACCGGGACAGGGGGACGAGCAGTACTTC. Protein: CASSLPGQGDEQYF.

The CDR3 nucleotides read TGCGCCAGCAGTGAGGGTTGGCAGACACCCTACGAGCAGTACTTC. This codes for CASSEGWQTPYEQYF. This sequence joins TRBV10-1 and TRBJ2-7; D call uncertain. The CDR3 covers 15 residues. From germline, CDR1 is WNHNN and CDR2 SYGVQD (reference sequence). Trimming took off 2 bases at V and 2 bases at J, with 13 bases between the two ends.

This chain links TRBV28 with TRBJ2-3; D may be TRBD1 (6 bases). This CDR3 comprises 15 residues. Trimming stripped 6 bases from V and 3 bases from J, with 16 bases between. CDR1 and CDR2 (germline): MDHEN, SYDVKM. In DNA, the CDR3 is TGTGCCAGCAGGCCAGCCCTCAGGGGAACAGATACGCAGTATTTT. Protein sequence: CASRPALRGTDTQYF.